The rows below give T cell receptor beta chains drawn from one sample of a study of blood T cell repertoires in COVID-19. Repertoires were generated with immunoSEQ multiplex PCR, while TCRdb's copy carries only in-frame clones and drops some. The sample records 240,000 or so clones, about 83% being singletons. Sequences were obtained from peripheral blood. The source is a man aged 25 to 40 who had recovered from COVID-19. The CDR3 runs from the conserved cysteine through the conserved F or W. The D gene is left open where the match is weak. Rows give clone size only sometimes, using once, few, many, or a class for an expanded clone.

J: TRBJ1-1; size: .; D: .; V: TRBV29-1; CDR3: CSVAQSDTEAFF; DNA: TGCAGCGTTGCACAGAGTGACACTGAAGCTTTCTTT
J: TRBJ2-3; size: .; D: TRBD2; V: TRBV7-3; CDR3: CASSLSSGGLPGTDTQYF; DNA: TGTGCCAGCAGCTTATCAAGCGGGGGCCTTCCAGGCACAGATACGCAGTATTTT
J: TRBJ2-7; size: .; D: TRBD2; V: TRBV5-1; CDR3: CASSLGGGSYEQYF; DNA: TGCGCCAGCAGCTTGGGCGGGGGGTCCTACGAGCAGTACTTC
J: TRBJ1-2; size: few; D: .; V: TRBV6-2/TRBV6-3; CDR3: CASSLNADIQIDGYTF; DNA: TGTGCCAGCAGCCTCAACGCGGACATCCAAATCGATGGCTACACCTTC
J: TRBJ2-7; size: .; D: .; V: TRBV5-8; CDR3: CASSLRGAYEQYF; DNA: TGTGCCAGCAGCTTGCGGGGAGCCTACGAGCAGTACTTC
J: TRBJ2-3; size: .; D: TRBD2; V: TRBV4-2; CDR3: CASSQDRASGGARSHTDTQYF; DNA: TGTGCCAGCAGCCAAGATCGGGCTAGCGGGGGGGCTCGGTCACACACAGATACGCAGTATTTT
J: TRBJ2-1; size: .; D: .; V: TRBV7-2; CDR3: CASSPNQGSNEQFF; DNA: TGTGCCAGCAGCCCAAATCAGGGTTCTAATGAGCAGTTCTTC
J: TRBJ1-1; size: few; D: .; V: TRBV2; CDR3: CASRARMNTEAFF; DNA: TGTGCCAGCAGGGCCAGAATGAACACTGAAGCTTTCTTT
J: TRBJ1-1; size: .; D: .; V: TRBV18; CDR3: CASSPKGGSTEAFF; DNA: TGTGCCAGCTCACCAAAGGGGGGGAGCACTGAAGCTTTCTTT
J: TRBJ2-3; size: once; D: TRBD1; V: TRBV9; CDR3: CASSVGGQTSTDTQYF; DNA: TGTGCCAGCAGCGTAGGGGGACAGACTAGCACAGATACGCAGTATTTT
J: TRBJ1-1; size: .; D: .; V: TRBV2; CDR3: CASSPKHTEAFF; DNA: TGTGCCAGCAGTCCCAAGCACACTGAAGCTTTCTTT
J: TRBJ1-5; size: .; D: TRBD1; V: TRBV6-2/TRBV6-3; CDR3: CASSHGTANQPQHF; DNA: TGTGCCAGCAGCCACGGGACAGCTAATCAGCCCCAGCATTTT
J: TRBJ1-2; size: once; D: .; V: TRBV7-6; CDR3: CASSLGAGYTF; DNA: TGTGCCAGCAGCTTGGGAGCTGGCTACACCTTC
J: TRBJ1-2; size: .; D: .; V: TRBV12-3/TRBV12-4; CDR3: CASSRVASYTF; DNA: TGTGCCAGCAGTCGGGTCGCCAGCTACACCTTC
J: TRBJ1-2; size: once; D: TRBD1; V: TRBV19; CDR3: CASHAGGYGYTF; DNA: TGTGCCAGTCATGCAGGGGGCTATGGCTACACCTTC
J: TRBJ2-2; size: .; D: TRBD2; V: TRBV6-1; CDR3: CASSGERSGGSLVTGELFF; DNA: TGTGCCAGCAGTGGGGAGCGAAGCGGGGGGAGTCTGGTCACCGGGGAGCTGTTTTTT
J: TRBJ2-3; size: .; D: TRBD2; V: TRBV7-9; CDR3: CASAGLDTDTQYF; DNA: TGTGCCAGCGCGGGACTAGACACAGATACGCAGTATTTT
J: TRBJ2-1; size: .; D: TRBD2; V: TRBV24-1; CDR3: CATSDLVAGGFNEQFF; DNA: TGTGCCACCAGTGATTTAGTAGCGGGGGGGTTCAATGAGCAGTTCTTC
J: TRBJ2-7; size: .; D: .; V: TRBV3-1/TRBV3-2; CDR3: CASSQDREYEQYF; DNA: TGTGCCAGCAGCCAAGATCGTGAGTACGAGCAGTACTTC
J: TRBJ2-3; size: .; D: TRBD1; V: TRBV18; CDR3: CASSAGGPAEDTQYF; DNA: TGTGCCAGCTCAGCAGGGGGACCGGCGGAAGATACGCAGTATTTT
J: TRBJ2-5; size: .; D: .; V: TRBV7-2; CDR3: CASSLVARRGGTQYF; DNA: TGTGCCAGCAGCTTAGTGGCCCGGAGGGGGGGGACCCAGTACTTC
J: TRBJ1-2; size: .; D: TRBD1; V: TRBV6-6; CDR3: CASSRQGDYGYTF; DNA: TGTGCCAGCAGCCGACAGGGTGACTATGGCTACACCTTC
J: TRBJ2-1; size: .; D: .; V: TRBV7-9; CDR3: CASSARGSSYNEQFF; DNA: TGTGCCAGCAGCGCCCGGGGGAGCTCCTACAATGAGCAGTTCTTC
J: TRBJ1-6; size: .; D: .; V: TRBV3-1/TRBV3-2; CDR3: CASSPSRDSPLHF; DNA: TGTGCCAGCAGCCCCTCGCGGGATTCACCCCTCCACTTT
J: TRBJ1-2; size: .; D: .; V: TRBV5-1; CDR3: CASTPDSQTYGYTF; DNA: TGCGCCAGCACCCCAGACAGCCAGACCTATGGCTACACCTTC
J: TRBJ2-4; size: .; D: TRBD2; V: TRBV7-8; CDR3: CASSLGGLAGPLAKNIQYF; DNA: TGTGCCAGCAGCTTAGGGGGACTAGCGGGACCCCTAGCCAAAAACATTCAGTACTTC
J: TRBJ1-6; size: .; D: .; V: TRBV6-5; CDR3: CASSTRVSPLHF; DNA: TGTGCCAGCAGTACGAGGGTTTCACCCCTCCACTTT
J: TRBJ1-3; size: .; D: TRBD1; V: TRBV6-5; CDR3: CASSSTGSGNTIYF; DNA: TGTGCCAGCAGTTCGACAGGGTCTGGAAACACCATATATTTT
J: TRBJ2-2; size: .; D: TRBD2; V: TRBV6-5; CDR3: CASSPTLGGWELFF; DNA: TGTGCCAGCAGTCCCACTCTCGGGGGGTGGGAGCTGTTTTTT
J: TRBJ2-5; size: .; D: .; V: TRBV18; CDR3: CASSIPTRETQYF; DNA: TGTGCCAGCTCAATACCAACGCGAGAGACCCAGTACTTC
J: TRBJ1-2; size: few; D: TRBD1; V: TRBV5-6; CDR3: CASSREGQDYGYTF; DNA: TGTGCCAGCAGCCGAGAAGGACAGGACTATGGCTACACCTTC
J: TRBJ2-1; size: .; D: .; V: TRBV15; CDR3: CATSRAGAYNEQFF; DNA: TGTGCCACCAGCAGAGCAGGGGCATACAATGAGCAGTTCTTC
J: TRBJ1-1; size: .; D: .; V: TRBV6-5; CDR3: CASSYSGGGFFF; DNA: TGTGCCAGCAGTTACTCCGGTGGAGGCTTTTTCTTT
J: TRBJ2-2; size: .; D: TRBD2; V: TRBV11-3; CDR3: CASSLVAGGPTGELFF; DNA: TGTGCCAGCAGCTTAGTAGCGGGGGGGCCCACCGGGGAGCTGTTTTTT
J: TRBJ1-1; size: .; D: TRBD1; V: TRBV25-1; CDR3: CASSESGDREAFF; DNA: TGTGCCAGCAGTGAAAGTGGGGACAGGGAAGCTTTCTTT
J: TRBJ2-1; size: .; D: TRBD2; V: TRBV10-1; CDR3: CASSDSGGGYNEQFF; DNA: TGCGCCAGCAGTGATAGCGGGGGGGGCTACAATGAGCAGTTCTTC
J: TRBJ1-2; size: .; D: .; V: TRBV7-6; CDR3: CASSLGPGHRKYGYTF; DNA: TGTGCCAGCAGCTTAGGACCGGGACACCGAAAATATGGCTACACCTTC
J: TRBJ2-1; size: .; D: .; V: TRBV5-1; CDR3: CASSLGNGRDLNEQFF; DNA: TGCGCCAGCAGCTTGGGTAACGGCAGGGATCTCAATGAGCAGTTCTTC
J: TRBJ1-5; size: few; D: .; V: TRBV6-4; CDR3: CASSAGSNQPQHF; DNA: TGTGCCAGCAGTGCCGGGAGCAATCAGCCCCAGCATTTT
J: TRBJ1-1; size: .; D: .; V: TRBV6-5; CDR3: CASSLVMNTEAFF; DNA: TGTGCCAGCAGTCTTGTTATGAACACTGAAGCTTTCTTT